The subject of this entry is one TCR beta chain. Antigen: not known. The sample comes from a study of shared clonotypes between healthy human individuals. Background on the study: A few men and a couple of women, aged 18 to 49, were donors.

This CDR3 comprises 13 residues. From germline, CDR1 is LNHDA and CDR2 SQIVND (reference sequence). V lost 5 bases to trimming and J lost 0 bases, with 8 bases between them. The donors, all of them Caucasian adults, lived in Nashville, Tennessee. Sequencing was performed with immunoSEQ multiplex PCR; in TCRdb, only in-frame clones are kept and a portion is missing. The profile shows about 2 million clones, around 95% of them singletons. Findings of the study overall: The rarefaction results pointed to incomplete sorted-subset sequencing despite large depth. Tissues were not sampled, only blood, and their repertoires likely differ.

Material: naive CD4+ T cells sorted from blood. The subset was: CD45RA+ positively selected. The V gene is TRBV19, the J gene TRBJ2-7; D ambiguous. This TCR came from a man aged 18 to 29 in good health. The CDR3 region has the DNA TGTGCCAGTAGTTTAAGAGACTCCTACGAGCAGTACTTC. This gives the protein CASSLRDSYEQYF.